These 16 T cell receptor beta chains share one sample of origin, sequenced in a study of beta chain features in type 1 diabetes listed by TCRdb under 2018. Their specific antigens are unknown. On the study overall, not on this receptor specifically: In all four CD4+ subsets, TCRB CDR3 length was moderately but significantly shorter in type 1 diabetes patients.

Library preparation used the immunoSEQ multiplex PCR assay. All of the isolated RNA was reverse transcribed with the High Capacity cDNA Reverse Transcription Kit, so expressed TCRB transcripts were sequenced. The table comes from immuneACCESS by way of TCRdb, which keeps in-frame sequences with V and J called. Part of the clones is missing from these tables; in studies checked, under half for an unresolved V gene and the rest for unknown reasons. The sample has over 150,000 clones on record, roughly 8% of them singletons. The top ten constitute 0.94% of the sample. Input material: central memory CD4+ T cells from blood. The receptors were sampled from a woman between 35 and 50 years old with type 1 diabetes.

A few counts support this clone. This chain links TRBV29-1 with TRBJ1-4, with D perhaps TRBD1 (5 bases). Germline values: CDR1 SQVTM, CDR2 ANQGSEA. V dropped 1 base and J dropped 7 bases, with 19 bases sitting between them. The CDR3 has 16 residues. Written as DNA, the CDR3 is TGCAGCGTTGAAGTTCAAAGGCAGGGTCCTACTGAAAAACTGTTTTTT. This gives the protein CSVEVQRQGPTEKLFF.

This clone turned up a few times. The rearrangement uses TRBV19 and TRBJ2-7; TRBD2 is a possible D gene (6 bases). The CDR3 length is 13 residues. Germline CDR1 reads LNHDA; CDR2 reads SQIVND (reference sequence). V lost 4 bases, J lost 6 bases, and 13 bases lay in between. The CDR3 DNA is TGTGCCAGTAGTACTGTCCAGGAGGGCGAGCAGTACTTC. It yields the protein CASSTVQEGEQYF.

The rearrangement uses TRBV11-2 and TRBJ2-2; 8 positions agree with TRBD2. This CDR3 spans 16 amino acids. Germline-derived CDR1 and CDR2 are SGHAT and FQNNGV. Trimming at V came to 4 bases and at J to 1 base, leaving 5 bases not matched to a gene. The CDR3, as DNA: TGTGCCAGCAGCTCCCCTAGCGGGCGGAACACCGGGGAGCTGTTTTTT. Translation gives CASSSPSGRNTGELFF.

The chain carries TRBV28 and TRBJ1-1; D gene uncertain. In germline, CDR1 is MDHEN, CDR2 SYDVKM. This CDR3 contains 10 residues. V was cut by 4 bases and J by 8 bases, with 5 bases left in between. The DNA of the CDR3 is TGTGCCAGCAGTTCCCTGGAAGCTTTCTTT. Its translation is CASSSLEAFF.

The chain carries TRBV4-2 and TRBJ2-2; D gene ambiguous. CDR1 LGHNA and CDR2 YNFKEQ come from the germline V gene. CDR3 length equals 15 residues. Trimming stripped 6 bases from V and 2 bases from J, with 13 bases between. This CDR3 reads CASSFSYSNTGELFF. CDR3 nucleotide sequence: TGTGCCAGCAGTTTTTCTTACAGTAACACCGGGGAGCTGTTTTTT.

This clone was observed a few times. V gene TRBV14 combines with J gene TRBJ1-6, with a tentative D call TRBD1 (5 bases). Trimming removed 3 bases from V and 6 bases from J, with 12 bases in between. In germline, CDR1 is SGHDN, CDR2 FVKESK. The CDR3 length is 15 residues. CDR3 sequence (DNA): TGTGCCAGCAGCCAGCCCGGGACTCTTAATTCACCCCTCCACTTT. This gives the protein CASSQPGTLNSPLHF.

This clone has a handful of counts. CDR3 protein: CASRYNGDRATEAFF. The DNA for the CDR3 is TGCGCCAGCAGGTACAACGGAGACAGGGCCACTGAAGCTTTCTTT. The genes are TRBV5-1 and TRBJ1-1; 7 bases match TRBD1. The V gene end was trimmed by 5 bases and the J gene end by 4 bases; junction bases not matched to a gene: 11. This CDR3 has 15 residues. Germline loops: CDR1 SGHRS, CDR2 YFSETQ.

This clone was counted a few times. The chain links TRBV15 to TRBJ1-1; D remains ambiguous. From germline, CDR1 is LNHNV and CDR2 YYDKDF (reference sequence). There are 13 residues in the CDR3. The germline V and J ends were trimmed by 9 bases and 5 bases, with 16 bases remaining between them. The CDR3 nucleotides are TGTGCCACGGTCGAGGCCCCGGGGACTGAAGCTTTCTTT. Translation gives CATVEAPGTEAFF.

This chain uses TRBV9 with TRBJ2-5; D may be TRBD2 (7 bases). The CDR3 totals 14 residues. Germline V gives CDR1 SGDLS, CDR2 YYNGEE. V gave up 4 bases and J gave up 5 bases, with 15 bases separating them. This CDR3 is CASSPGEGSETQYF. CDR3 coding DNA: TGTGCCAGCAGCCCAGGGGAGGGGTCGGAGACCCAGTACTTC. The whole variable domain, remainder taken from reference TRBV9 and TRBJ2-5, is DSGVTQTPKHLITATGQRVTLRCSPRSGDLSVYWYQQSLDQGLQFLIQYYNGEERAKGNILERFSAQQFPDLHSELNLSSLELGDSALYFCASSPGEGSETQYFGPGTRLLVL.

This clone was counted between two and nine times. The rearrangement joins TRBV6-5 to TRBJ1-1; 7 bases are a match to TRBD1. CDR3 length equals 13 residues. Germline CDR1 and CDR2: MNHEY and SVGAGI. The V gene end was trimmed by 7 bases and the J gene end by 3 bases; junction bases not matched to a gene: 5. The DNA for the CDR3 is TGTGCCAGCACCGACAGGGCGGACACTGAAGCTTTCTTT. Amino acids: CASTDRADTEAFF.

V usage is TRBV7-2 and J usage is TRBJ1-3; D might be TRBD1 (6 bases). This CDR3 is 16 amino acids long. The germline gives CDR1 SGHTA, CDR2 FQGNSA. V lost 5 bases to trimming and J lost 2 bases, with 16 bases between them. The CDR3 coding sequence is TGTGCCAGCAGCGCTGGACAGCTAGGTGCTGGAAACACCATATATTTT. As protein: CASSAGQLGAGNTIYF.

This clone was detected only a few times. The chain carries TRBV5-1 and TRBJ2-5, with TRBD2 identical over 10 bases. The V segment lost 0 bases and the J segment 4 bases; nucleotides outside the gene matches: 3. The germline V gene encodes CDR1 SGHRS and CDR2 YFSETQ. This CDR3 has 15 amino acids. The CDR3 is CASSLGAGGRETQYF. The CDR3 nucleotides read TGCGCCAGCAGCTTGGGAGCGGGGGGGAGAGAGACCCAGTACTTC. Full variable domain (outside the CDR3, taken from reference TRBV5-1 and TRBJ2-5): KAGVTQTPRYLIKTRGQQVTLSCSPISGHRSVSWYQQTPGQGLQFLFEYFSETQRNKGNFPGRFSGRQFSNSRSEMNVSTLELGDSALYLCASSLGAGGRETQYFGPGTRLLVL.

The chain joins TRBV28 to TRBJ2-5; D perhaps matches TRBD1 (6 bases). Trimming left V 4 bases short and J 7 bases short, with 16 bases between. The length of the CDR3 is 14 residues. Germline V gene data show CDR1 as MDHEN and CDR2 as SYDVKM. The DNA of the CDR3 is TGTGCCAGCAGTTCCACTCGACAGGTTGGGACCCAGTACTTC. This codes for CASSSTRQVGTQYF.

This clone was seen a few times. CDR3 sequence (DNA): TGTGCCAGCGGTCGCAGGGACTACGAGCAGTACTTC. This codes for CASGRRDYEQYF. The chain links TRBV5-6 to TRBJ2-7; possible D gene TRBD1, 5 bases. CDR3 length: 12 residues. Per the germline V gene, CDR1 is SGHDT and CDR2 is YYEEEE. Trimming took 7 bases from V and 3 from J, leaving 11 bases between them. The variable domain in full, completed from reference TRBV5-6 and TRBJ2-7, reads DAGVTQSPTHLIKTRGQQVTLRCSPKSGHDTVSWYQQALGQGPQFIFQYYEEEERQRGNFPDRFSGHQFPNYSSELNVNALLLGDSALYLCASGRRDYEQYFGPGTRLTVT.

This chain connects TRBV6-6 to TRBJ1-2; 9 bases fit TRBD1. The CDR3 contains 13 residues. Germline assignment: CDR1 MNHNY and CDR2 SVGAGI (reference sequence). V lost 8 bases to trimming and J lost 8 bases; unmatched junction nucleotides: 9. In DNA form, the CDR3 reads TGTGCCAGCTCGGGACAGGGCACTTTGGGCTACACCTTC. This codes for CASSGQGTLGYTF.

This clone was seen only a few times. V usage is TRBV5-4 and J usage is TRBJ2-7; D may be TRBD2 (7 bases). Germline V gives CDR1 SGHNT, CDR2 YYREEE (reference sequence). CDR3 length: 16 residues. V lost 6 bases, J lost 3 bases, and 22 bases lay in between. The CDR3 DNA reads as TGTGCCAGCACCCGGTGGGGCGGGGGCCAGGTCTACGAGCAGTACTTC. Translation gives CASTRWGGGQVYEQYF.